The clone carrying this TCR beta chain was counted a single time. These data come from a study of OX40 agonist ivuxolimab in advanced cancers. Across the study: Every 2 weeks, ivuxolimab was infused into the patients intravenously at between 0.01 and 10 mg/kg.

V trimming: 2 bases; J trimming: 8 bases; junction bases outside the gene matches: 17. Germline CDR1 and CDR2: SGHAT and FQNNGV. The CDR3 loop spans 19 amino acids. The assay was immunoSEQ multiplex PCR, and TCRdb's table has in-frame clones only and misses some. The data show more than 50,000 clones, 82% seen once. The receptor was isolated from an adult with an advanced solid tumor such as melanoma, head and neck, liver or kidney cancer. Sequenced here: CD4+ or CD8+ T cells sorted from blood, sampled in a trial of the OX40 agonist ivuxolimab. This chain connects TRBV11-2 to TRBJ2-1; 11 bases line up with TRBD2. The CDR3 here is CASSLRGALAGGIRYEQFF. The CDR3 nucleotides read TGTGCCAGCAGCTTAAGAGGGGCGTTAGCGGGGGGGATCAGATATGAGCAGTTCTTC.